Listed below are T cell receptor beta chains from one sample, sequenced in a study of shared clonotypes between healthy human individuals. Some clones are missing from TCRdb's copy, which holds only in-frame ones; the method was immunoSEQ multiplex PCR. Of about 520,000 clones listed, about 78% are singletons. The sequenced material came from PBMCs. Receptors were obtained from a middle-aged woman in good health. Some clones in this sample may be carry-over from other donors' samples. Each CDR3 is given with its conserved first and last residue. The order of the fields is CDR3 length, clone size, D gene, V gene, J gene, CDR3 protein, CDR3 DNA. The D gene is left open where the match is weak. Some rows mark clone size as missing; the rest say once, few, many or name a class of expanded clone.

cdr3_length: 16; clone_size: -; d_call: -; v_call: TRBV4-3; j_call: TRBJ2-6; cdr3_aa: CASSQGFGPGANVLTF; cdr3_nt: TGCGCCAGCAGCCAGGGGTTCGGCCCCGGGGCCAACGTCCTGACTTTC
cdr3_length: 14; clone_size: -; d_call: TRBD1; v_call: TRBV28; j_call: TRBJ2-5; cdr3_aa: CASSPPTGWREQYF; cdr3_nt: TGTGCCAGCAGCCCCCCGACAGGGTGGAGAGAGCAGTACTTC
cdr3_length: 14; clone_size: -; d_call: -; v_call: TRBV7-9; j_call: TRBJ2-1; cdr3_aa: CASSLGAGDNEQFF; cdr3_nt: TGTGCCAGCAGCTTGGGGGCTGGAGACAATGAGCAGTTCTTC
cdr3_length: 13; clone_size: -; d_call: TRBD2; v_call: TRBV25-1; j_call: TRBJ2-7; cdr3_aa: CAIGTSGSYEQYF; cdr3_nt: TGTGCCATCGGGACTAGCGGCAGCTACGAGCAGTACTTC
cdr3_length: 14; clone_size: few; d_call: TRBD1; v_call: TRBV29-1; j_call: TRBJ1-5; cdr3_aa: CSVGLGQGSQPQHF; cdr3_nt: TGCAGCGTCGGACTCGGACAGGGATCACAGCCCCAGCATTTT
cdr3_length: 15; clone_size: few; d_call: TRBD2; v_call: TRBV19; j_call: TRBJ2-7; cdr3_aa: CASSTGLAGGHEQYF; cdr3_nt: TGTGCCAGTAGTACTGGACTAGCGGGAGGCCACGAGCAGTACTTC
cdr3_length: 14; clone_size: -; d_call: -; v_call: TRBV5-1; j_call: TRBJ1-3; cdr3_aa: CASSLELSGNTIYF; cdr3_nt: TGCGCCAGCAGCTTGGAGCTCTCTGGAAACACCATATATTTT
cdr3_length: 17; clone_size: -; d_call: TRBD1; v_call: TRBV6-1; j_call: TRBJ1-3; cdr3_aa: CASSEYVDRAGGNTIYF; cdr3_nt: TGTGCCAGCAGTGAATATGTGGACAGGGCCGGAGGAAACACCATATATTTT
cdr3_length: 11; clone_size: -; d_call: TRBD2; v_call: TRBV10-3; j_call: TRBJ2-1; cdr3_aa: CATAGDNEQFF; cdr3_nt: TGTGCCACCGCGGGGGATAATGAGCAGTTCTTC
cdr3_length: 15; clone_size: -; d_call: -; v_call: TRBV5-6; j_call: TRBJ1-2; cdr3_aa: CASSALTGKRSGYTF; cdr3_nt: TGTGCCAGCAGCGCGCTGACAGGCAAGAGGAGTGGCTACACCTTC
cdr3_length: 15; clone_size: few; d_call: -; v_call: TRBV4-3; j_call: TRBJ2-3; cdr3_aa: CASSQDLFSTDTQYF; cdr3_nt: TGCGCCAGCAGCCAAGATCTTTTTAGCACAGATACGCAGTATTTT
cdr3_length: 16; clone_size: -; d_call: -; v_call: TRBV7-3; j_call: TRBJ1-1; cdr3_aa: CASSTNSVADNTEAFF; cdr3_nt: TGTGCCAGCAGCACGAACTCAGTGGCAGACAACACTGAAGCTTTCTTT
cdr3_length: 13; clone_size: -; d_call: TRBD1; v_call: TRBV5-8; j_call: TRBJ1-2; cdr3_aa: CASSLTGAGIYTF; cdr3_nt: TGTGCCAGCAGCTTGACAGGGGCAGGGATCTACACCTTC
cdr3_length: 11; clone_size: few; d_call: -; v_call: TRBV29-1; j_call: TRBJ2-7; cdr3_aa: CSVTSSYEQYF; cdr3_nt: TGCAGCGTCACGAGCTCCTACGAGCAGTACTTC
cdr3_length: 13; clone_size: few; d_call: -; v_call: TRBV27; j_call: TRBJ2-1; cdr3_aa: CASSTTRYNEQFF; cdr3_nt: TGTGCCAGCAGTACCACAAGATACAATGAGCAGTTCTTC
cdr3_length: 16; clone_size: -; d_call: TRBD2; v_call: TRBV4-1; j_call: TRBJ2-1; cdr3_aa: CASSQQGLAGVNEQFF; cdr3_nt: TGCGCCAGCAGCCAACAAGGACTAGCGGGGGTCAATGAGCAGTTCTTC
cdr3_length: 12; clone_size: many; d_call: -; v_call: TRBV11-2; j_call: TRBJ2-7; cdr3_aa: CASSRWGYEQYF; cdr3_nt: TGTGCCAGCAGCCGGTGGGGTTACGAGCAGTACTTC
cdr3_length: 20; clone_size: -; d_call: -; v_call: TRBV27; j_call: TRBJ2-2; cdr3_aa: CASSLRPRSTGSGGAGELFF; cdr3_nt: TGTGCCAGCAGTTTGCGGCCCCGAAGTACAGGGTCGGGTGGGGCCGGGGAGCTGTTTTTT
cdr3_length: 16; clone_size: -; d_call: -; v_call: TRBV2; j_call: TRBJ1-5; cdr3_aa: CASSARQAVGNQPQHF; cdr3_nt: TGTGCCAGCAGTGCCCGACAGGCAGTTGGCAATCAGCCCCAGCATTTT